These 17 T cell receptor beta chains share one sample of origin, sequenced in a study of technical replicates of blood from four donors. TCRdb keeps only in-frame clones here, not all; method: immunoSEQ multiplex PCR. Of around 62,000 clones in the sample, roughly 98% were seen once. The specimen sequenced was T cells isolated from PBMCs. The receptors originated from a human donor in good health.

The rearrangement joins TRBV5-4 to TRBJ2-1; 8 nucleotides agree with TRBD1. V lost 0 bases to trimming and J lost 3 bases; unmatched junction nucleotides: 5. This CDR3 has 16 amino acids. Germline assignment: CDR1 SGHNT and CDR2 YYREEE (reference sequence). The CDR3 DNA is TGTGCCAGCAGCTTGGCACGGACAGGGCGCTACAATGAGCAGTTCTTC. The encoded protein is CASSLARTGRYNEQFF.

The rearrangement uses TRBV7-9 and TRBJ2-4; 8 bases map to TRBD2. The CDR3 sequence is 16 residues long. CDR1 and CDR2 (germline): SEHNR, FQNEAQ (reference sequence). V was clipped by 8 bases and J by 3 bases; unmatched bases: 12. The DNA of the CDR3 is TGTGCCAGCTCACTAACCGGGGGGGCCGTCAAAAACATTCAGTACTTC. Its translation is CASSLTGGAVKNIQYF.

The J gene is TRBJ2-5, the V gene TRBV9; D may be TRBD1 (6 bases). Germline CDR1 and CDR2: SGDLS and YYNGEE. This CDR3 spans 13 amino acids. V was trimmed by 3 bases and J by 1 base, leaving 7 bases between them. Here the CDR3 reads CASSGTAQETQYF. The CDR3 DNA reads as TGTGCCAGCAGCGGGACAGCCCAAGAGACCCAGTACTTC.

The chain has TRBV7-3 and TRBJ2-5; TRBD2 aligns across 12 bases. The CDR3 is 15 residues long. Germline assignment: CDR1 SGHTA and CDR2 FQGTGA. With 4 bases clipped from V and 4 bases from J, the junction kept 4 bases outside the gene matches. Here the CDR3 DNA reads TGTGCCAGCAGCTCTAGCGGGGGGGCCGGAGAGACCCAGTACTTC. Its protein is CASSSSGGAGETQYF.

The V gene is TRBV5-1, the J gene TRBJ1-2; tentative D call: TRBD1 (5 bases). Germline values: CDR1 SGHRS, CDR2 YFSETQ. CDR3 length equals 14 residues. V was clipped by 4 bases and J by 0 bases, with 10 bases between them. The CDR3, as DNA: TGCGCCAGCAGCCCCGGGGGGGCTAACTATGGCTACACCTTC. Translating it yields CASSPGGANYGYTF.

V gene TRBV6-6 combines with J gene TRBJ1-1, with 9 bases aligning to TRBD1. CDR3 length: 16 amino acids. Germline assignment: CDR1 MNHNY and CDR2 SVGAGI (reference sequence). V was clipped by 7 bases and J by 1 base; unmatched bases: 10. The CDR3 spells CASTRNRGLRNTEAFF. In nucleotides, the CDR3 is TGTGCCAGCACTAGGAACAGGGGGCTCCGGAACACTGAAGCTTTCTTT.

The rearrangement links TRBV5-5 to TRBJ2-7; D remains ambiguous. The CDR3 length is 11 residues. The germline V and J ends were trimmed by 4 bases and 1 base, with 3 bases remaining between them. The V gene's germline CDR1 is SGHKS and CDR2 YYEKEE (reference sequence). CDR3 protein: CASSESYEQYF. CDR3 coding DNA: TGTGCCAGCAGCGAGTCCTACGAGCAGTACTTC.

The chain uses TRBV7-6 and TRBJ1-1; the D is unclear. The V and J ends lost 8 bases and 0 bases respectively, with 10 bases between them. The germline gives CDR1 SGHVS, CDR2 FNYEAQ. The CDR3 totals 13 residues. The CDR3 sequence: CASGTDLNTEAFF. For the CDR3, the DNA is TGTGCCAGCGGTACAGACCTGAACACTGAAGCTTTCTTT.

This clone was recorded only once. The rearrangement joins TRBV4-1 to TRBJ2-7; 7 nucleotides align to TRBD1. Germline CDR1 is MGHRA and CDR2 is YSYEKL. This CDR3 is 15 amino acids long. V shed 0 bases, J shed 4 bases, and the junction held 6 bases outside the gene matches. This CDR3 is CASSQDDTGDYEQYF. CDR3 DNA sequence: TGCGCCAGCAGCCAAGATGACACAGGGGATTACGAGCAGTACTTC.

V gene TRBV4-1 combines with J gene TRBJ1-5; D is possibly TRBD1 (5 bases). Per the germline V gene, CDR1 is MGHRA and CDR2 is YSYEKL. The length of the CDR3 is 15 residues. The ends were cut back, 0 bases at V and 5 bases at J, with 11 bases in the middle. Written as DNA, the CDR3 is TGCGCCAGCAGCCAAGAGTTACAGGCCTATCAGCCCCAGCATTTT. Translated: CASSQELQAYQPQHF.

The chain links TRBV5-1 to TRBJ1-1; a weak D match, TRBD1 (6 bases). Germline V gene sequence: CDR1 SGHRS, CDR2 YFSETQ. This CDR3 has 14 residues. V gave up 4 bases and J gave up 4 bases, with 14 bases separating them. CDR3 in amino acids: CASSPEGGTTEAFF. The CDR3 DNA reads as TGCGCCAGCAGCCCCGAAGGGGGTACCACTGAAGCTTTCTTT.

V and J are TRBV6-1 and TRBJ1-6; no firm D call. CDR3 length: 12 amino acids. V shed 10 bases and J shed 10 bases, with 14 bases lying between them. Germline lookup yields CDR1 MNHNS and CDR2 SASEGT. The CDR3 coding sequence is TGTGCCACCGAACTTGGCGGGTCACCCCTCCACTTT. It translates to CATELGGSPLHF.

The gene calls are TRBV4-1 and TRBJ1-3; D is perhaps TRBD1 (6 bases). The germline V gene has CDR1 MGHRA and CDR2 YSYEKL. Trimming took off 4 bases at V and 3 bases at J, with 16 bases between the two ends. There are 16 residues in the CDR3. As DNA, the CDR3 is TGCGCCAGCAGCCCTCGGGGGGGGCGAGGTGGAAACACCATATATTTT. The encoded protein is CASSPRGGRGGNTIYF.

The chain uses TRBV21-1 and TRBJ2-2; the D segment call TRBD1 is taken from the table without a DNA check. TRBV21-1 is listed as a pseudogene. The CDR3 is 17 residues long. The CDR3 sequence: CASSKGAPWTNTGELFF. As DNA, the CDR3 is TGTGCCAGCAGCAAAGGGGCCCCTTGGACGAACACCGGGGAGCTGTTTTTT.

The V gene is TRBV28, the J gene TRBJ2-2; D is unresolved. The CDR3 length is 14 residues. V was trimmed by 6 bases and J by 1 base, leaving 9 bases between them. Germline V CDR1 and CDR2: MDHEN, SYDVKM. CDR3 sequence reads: CASSPHRNTGELFF. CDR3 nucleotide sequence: TGTGCCAGCAGCCCACACCGGAACACCGGGGAGCTGTTTTTT.

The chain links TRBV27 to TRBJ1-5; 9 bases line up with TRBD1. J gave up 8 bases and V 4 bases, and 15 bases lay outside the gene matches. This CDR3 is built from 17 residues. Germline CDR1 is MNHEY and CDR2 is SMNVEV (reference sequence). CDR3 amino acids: CASSSSFGQGKNEPQHF. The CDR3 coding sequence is TGTGCCAGCAGTTCCTCCTTTGGACAGGGGAAGAATGAGCCCCAGCATTTT.

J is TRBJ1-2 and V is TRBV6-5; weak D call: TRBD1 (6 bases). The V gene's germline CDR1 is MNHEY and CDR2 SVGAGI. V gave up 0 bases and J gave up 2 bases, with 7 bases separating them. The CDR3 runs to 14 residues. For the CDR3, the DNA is TGTGCCAGCAGTTACTCCGGACAGAACTATGGCTACACCTTC. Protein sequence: CASSYSGQNYGYTF.